Listed here is a single T cell receptor (beta chain). Other DNA sequences from this sample encode an identical CDR3 as well. The sample is drawn from a study of blood T cell repertoires in COVID-19. Overall study: Researchers got acute and convalescent COVID-19 samples from the United States, Italy and Spain. Sources were T cells, B-cell-depleted T cells, or PBMCs; the material itself was cDNA or gDNA.

As handled by the study authors: Nucleated cell counts were estimated from reference gene primer amplification. Assay: immunoSEQ multiplex PCR; the TCRdb copy retains only in-frame clones and omits some. V and J calls and clone size are given by that table; D and trimming were obtained from the DNA. The repertoire holds some 150,000 clones, with about 87% as singletons. The sequence was collected from a human donor in a cohort sampled during active COVID-19. Sequencing was done on a sample of peripheral blood.

CDR3 nucleotide sequence: TGTGCCACCAGCAGGGAAGGGGGTGGGTACGAGCAGTACTTC. Residues: CATSREGGGYEQYF. The rearrangement joins TRBV15 to TRBJ2-7; the D gene is possibly TRBD1 (6 bases). The CDR3 spans 14 residues. V lost 3 bases, J lost 4 bases, and 13 bases lay in between. Germline CDR1 LNHNV, CDR2 YYDKDF (reference sequence).